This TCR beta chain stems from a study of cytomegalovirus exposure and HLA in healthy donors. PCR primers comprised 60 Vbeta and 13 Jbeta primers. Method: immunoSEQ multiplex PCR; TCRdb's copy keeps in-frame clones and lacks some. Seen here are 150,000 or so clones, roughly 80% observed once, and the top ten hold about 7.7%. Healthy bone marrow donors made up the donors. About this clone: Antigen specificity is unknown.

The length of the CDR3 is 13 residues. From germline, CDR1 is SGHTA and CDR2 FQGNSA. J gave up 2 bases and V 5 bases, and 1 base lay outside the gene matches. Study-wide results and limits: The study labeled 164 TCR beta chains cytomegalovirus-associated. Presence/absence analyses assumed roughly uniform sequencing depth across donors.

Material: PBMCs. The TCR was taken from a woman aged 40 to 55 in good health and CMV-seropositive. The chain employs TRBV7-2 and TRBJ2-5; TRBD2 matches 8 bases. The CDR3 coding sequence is TGTGCCAGCAGCCAGCGGGAGCAAGAGACCCAGTACTTC. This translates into CASSQREQETQYF.